A selection of T cell receptor beta chains follows, all from one sample in a study of cytomegalovirus exposure and HLA in healthy donors. The protocol was immunoSEQ multiplex PCR, while the TCRdb copy is restricted to in-frame clones and leaves out a portion. This repertoire shows approximately 190,000 clones, 82% found once; its top ten account for approximately 0.74%. The sequenced sample was PBMCs. The source is a woman aged 18-35 years in good health and CMV-seronegative. The CDR3 runs from the conserved cysteine through the conserved F or W. A D gene is named only where the DNA matches it firmly. A row's size may be missing; if present it is once, few, many or a size class.

d_call,j_call,clone_size,v_call,cdr3_nt,cdr3_aa
TRBD1,TRBJ1-2,.,TRBV9,TGTGCCAGCGGCCGACAGGGATTAAACTATGGCTACACCTTC,CASGRQGLNYGYTF
.,TRBJ2-2,.,TRBV29-1,TGCAGCGTTAGGGGAAGGGGGGGACCGAACACCGGGGAGCTGTTTTTT,CSVRGRGGPNTGELFF
TRBD2,TRBJ2-1,.,TRBV4-1,TGCGCCAGCAGCCAAGAAAGGCGGGAGTACAATGAGCAGTTCTTC,CASSQERREYNEQFF
.,TRBJ1-5,.,TRBV19,TGTGCCAGTAGTTCGGGTGGCAATCAGCCCCAGCATTTT,CASSSGGNQPQHF
TRBD2,TRBJ2-2,.,TRBV30,TGTGCCTGGAGTGTACGGGGGGTCGAACTTTCGGGGGAGCTGTTTTTT,CAWSVRGVELSGELFF
TRBD1,TRBJ1-5,.,TRBV7-2,TGTGCCAGCAGCTTAGGGGGGACAGGGAGGGGGTTTGGGCCCCAGCATTTT,CASSLGGTGRGFGPQHF
.,TRBJ1-6,.,TRBV5-6,TGTGCCAGCGGACTCCGGGGGGGGCTGGCTAATTCACCCCTCCACTTT,CASGLRGGLANSPLHF
TRBD1,TRBJ1-2,once,TRBV9,TGTGCCAGCAGCCCATCGACCGGGACAGCGTGGGGGAACTATGGCTACACCTTC,CASSPSTGTAWGNYGYTF
TRBD2,TRBJ2-4,.,TRBV29-1,TGCAGCGTTAAACGGGGGGGAGAGGCGTGGGCCAAAAACATTCAGTACTTC,CSVKRGGEAWAKNIQYF
.,TRBJ1-5,.,TRBV18,TGTGCCAGCTCACCGGGCGACAATCAGCCCCAGCATTTT,CASSPGDNQPQHF
TRBD1,TRBJ1-1,.,TRBV5-1,TGCGCCAGCAGCTCGAGACAGGGTAGAGCTGAAGCTTTCTTT,CASSSRQGRAEAFF
TRBD2,TRBJ2-7,.,TRBV7-8,TGTGCCAGCAGCGCACTAGCGGGGGGCTCCTACGAGCAGTACTTC,CASSALAGGSYEQYF
.,TRBJ1-5,.,TRBV6-5,TGTGCCAGCAGCCAGGACATCCTTCAGCATTTT,CASSQDILQHF
.,TRBJ2-3,.,TRBV2,TGTGCCAGCAGTGAATGGGACTCCACAGATACGCAGTATTTT,CASSEWDSTDTQYF
TRBD2,TRBJ2-1,.,TRBV25-1,TGTGCCAGCAGCCTCCTAGGGGCGGGAGGGCGAAGCAATGAGCAGTTCTTC,CASSLLGAGGRSNEQFF
TRBD2,TRBJ2-7,.,TRBV6-5,TGTGCCAGCAGCCGACTAGCGGGGAACTACGAGCAGTACTTC,CASSRLAGNYEQYF
.,TRBJ2-6,.,TRBV6-4,TGTGCCAGCAGTGACTCACAGCAGGGAGGGGCCAACGTCCTGACTTTC,CASSDSQQGGANVLTF
TRBD2,TRBJ2-5,.,TRBV27,TGTGCCAGCCGACCGCATAGCGGGAAGGAGACCCAGTACTTC,CASRPHSGKETQYF
.,TRBJ2-5,.,TRBV6-5,TGTGCCAGCAGGGAACAGGGACCTCAAGAGACCCAGTACTTC,CASREQGPQETQYF
TRBD2,TRBJ2-3,.,TRBV5-1,TGCGCCAGCATGCGGGCCAGCGGGGGCACAGATACGCAGTATTTT,CASMRASGGTDTQYF
TRBD1,TRBJ1-1,.,TRBV27,TGTGCCAGCAGTAGACAGGGTGTCACTGAAGCTTTCTTT,CASSRQGVTEAFF